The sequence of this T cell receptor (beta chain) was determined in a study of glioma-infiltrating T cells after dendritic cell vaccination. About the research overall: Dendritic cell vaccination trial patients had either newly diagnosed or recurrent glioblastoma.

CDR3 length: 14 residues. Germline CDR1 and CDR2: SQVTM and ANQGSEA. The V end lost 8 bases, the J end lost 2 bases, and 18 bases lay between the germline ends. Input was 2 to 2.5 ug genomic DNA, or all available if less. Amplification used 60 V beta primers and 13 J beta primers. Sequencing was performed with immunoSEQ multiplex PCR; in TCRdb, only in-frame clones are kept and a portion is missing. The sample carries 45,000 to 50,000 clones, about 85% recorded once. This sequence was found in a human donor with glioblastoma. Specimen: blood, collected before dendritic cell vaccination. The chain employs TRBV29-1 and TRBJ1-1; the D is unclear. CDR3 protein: CSPRPPGSNTEAFF. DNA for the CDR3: TGCAGCCCTCGGCCCCCAGGTTCAAACACTGAAGCTTTCTTT. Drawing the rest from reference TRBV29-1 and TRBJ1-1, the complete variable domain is SAVISQKPSRDICQRGTSLTIQCQVDSQVTMMFWYRQQPGQSLTLIATANQGSEATYESGFVIDKFPISRPNLTFSTLTVSNMSPEDSSIYLCSPRPPGSNTEAFFGQGTRLTVV.